The clone carrying this T cell receptor beta chain was observed a few times. The V segment lost 6 bases and the J segment 6 bases; nucleotides outside the gene matches: 8. This CDR3 spans 14 amino acids. Germline CDR1 and CDR2: MNHEY and SVGAGI. This table comes from immunoSEQ multiplex PCR, and its TCRdb copy is limited to in-frame clones, with some not included. The sample has about 130,000 clones, less than 90% seen once. The data belong to a study of blood T cell repertoires in COVID-19. Sequencing was carried out using PBMCs or T cells enriched from blood (not recorded which). The receptor's source is a man aged 30 to 45 who had recovered from COVID-19. The chain employs TRBV6-5 and TRBJ1-1; TRBD1 matches 9 bases. Here the CDR3 reads CASSTGTGYAEAFF. As DNA, the CDR3 is TGTGCCAGCAGCACCGGGACAGGGTACGCTGAAGCTTTCTTT.